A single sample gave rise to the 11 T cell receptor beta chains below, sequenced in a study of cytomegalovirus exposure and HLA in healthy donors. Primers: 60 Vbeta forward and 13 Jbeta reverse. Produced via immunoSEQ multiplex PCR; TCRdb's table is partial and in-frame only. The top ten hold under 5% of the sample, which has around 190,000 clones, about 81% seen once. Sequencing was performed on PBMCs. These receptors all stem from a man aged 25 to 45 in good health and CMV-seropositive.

CDR3 nucleotides: TGTGCCAGCAGCTTACCAGCGGGAACCGGGGAGCTGTTTTTT. This gives the protein CASSLPAGTGELFF. The chain carries TRBV7-2 and TRBJ2-2; 7 bases agree with TRBD2. CDR1 and CDR2 (germline): SGHTA, FQGNSA. CDR3 length: 14 residues. The V and J ends lost 2 bases and 5 bases, in that order; junction bases with no gene match: 2.

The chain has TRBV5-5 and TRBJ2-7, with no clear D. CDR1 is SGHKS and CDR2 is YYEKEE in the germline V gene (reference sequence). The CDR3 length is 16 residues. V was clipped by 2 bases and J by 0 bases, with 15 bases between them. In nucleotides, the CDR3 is TGTGCCAGCAGCTTAAATTTTCGGGTGCGCTCCTACGAGCAGTACTTC. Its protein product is CASSLNFRVRSYEQYF. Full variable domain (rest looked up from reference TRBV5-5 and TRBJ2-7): DAGVTQSPTHLIKTRGQQVTLRCSPISGHKSVSWYQQVLGQGPQFIFQYYEKEERGRGNFPDRFSARQFPNYSSELNVNALLLGDSALYLCASSLNFRVRSYEQYFGPGTRLTVT.

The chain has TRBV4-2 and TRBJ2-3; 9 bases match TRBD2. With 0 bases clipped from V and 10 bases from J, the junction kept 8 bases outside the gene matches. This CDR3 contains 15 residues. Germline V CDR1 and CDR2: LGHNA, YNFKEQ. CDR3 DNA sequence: TGTGCCAGCAGCCAAGAGGTGGCGGGGGGGAATGCGCAGTATTTT. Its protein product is CASSQEVAGGNAQYF.

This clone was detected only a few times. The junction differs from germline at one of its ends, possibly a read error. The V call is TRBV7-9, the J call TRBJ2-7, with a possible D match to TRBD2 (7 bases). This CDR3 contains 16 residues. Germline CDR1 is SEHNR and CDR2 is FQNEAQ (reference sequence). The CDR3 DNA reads TGTTCCAGCAGCTCGGTTGGGGAGGGGGTATCGGGTGAGCAGTACTTC. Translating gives CSSSSVGEGVSGEQYF.

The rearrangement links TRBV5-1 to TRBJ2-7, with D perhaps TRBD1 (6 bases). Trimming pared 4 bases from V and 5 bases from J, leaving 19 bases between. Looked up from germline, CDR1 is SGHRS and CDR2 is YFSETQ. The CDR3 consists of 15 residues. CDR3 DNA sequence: TGCGCCAGCAGCCTGCTCCGGGGTCAGGGGAACGAGCAGTACTTC. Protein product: CASSLLRGQGNEQYF.

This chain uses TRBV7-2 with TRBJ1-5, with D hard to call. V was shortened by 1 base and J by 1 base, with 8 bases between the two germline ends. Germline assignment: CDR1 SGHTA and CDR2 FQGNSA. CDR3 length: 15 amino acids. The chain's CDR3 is CASSLEQMSNQPQHF. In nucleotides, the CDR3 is TGTGCCAGCAGCTTAGAACAGATGAGCAATCAGCCCCAGCATTTT.

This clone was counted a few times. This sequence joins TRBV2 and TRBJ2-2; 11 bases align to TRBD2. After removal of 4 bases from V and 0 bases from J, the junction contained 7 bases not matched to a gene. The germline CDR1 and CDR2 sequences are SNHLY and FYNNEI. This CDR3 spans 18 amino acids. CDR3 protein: CASSAPLLAGANTGELFF. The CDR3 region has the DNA TGTGCCAGCAGTGCCCCCTTACTAGCGGGGGCGAACACCGGGGAGCTGTTTTTT. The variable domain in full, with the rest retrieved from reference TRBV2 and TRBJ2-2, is EPEVTQTPSHQVTQMGQEVILRCVPISNHLYFYWYRQILGQKVEFLVSFYNNEISEKSEIFDDQFSVERPDGSNFTLKIRSTKLEDSAMYFCASSAPLLAGANTGELFFGEGSRLTVL.

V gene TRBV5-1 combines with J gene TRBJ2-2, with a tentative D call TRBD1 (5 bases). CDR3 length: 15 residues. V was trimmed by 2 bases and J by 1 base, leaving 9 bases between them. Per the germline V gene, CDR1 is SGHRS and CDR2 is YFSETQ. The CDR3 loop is CASSLGQGNTGELFF. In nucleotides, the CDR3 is TGCGCCAGCAGCTTAGGGCAGGGGAACACCGGGGAGCTGTTTTTT.

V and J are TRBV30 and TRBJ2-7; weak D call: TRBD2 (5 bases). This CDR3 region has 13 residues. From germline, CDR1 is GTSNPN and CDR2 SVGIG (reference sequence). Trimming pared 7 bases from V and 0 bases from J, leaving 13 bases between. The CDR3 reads CAYAGPSSYEQYF. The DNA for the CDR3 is TGTGCCTATGCGGGCCCCAGCTCCTACGAGCAGTACTTC. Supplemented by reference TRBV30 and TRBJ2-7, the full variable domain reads SQTIHQWPATLVQPVGSPLSLECTVEGTSNPNLYWYRQAAGRGLQLLFYSVGIGQISSEVPQNLSASRPQDRQFILSSKKLLLSDSGFYLCAYAGPSSYEQYFGPGTRLTVT.

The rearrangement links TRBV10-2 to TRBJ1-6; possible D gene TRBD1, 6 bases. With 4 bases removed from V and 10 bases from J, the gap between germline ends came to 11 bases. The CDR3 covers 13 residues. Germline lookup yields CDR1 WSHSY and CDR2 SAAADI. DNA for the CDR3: TGCGCCAGCAGTGGGCAGGGGAGATCACCCCTCCACTTT. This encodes CASSGQGRSPLHF.

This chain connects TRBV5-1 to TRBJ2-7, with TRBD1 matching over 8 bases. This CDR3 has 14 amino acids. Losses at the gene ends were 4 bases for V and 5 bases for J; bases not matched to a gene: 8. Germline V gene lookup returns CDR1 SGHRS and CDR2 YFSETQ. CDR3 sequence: CASSLGDRRNEQYF. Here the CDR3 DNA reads TGCGCCAGCAGCCTGGGGGACAGGAGGAACGAGCAGTACTTC.